These 9 T cell receptor beta chains came from one sample sequenced in a study of blood T cell repertoires in COVID-19. Here immunoSEQ multiplex PCR was the method, and the copy in TCRdb shows in-frame clones only, minus some. The table has around 170,000 clones, about 83% seen once; the top ten hold about 9.6%. What was sequenced was PBMCs or T cells enriched from blood (not recorded which). The receptors shown here come from a woman in her twenties or thirties who had recovered from COVID-19.

J is TRBJ2-5 and V is TRBV28; TRBD2 might be the D (7 bases). Germline values: CDR1 MDHEN, CDR2 SYDVKM. This CDR3 is 14 amino acids long. V lost 7 bases to trimming and J lost 1 base, with 13 bases between them. The CDR3 sequence is CASNLGGRQETQYF. The CDR3 DNA sequence: TGTGCCAGCAACCTCGGGGGGCGCCAAGAGACCCAGTACTTC.

V and J are TRBV27 and TRBJ2-7; 9 bases are a match to TRBD2. Trimming cost V 4 bases and J 0 bases; bases outside gene matches: 13. The V gene's germline CDR1 is MNHEY and CDR2 SMNVEV (reference sequence). The CDR3 is made up of 18 amino acids. CDR3 coding DNA: TGTGCCAGCAGTTCCTCGCGTAGCGGGAGTTCAATCTCCTACGAGCAGTACTTC. Its translation: CASSSSRSGSSISYEQYF.

The gene calls are TRBV5-6 and TRBJ2-1; 11 nucleotides align to TRBD2. CDR1 and CDR2 (germline): SGHDT, YYEEEE. The CDR3 is 16 amino acids. The V gene end was trimmed by 4 bases and the J gene end by 6 bases; junction bases not matched to a gene: 9. CDR3 region: CASSAEGLAVINEQFF. In DNA form, the CDR3 reads TGTGCCAGCAGCGCCGAGGGACTAGCGGTTATCAATGAGCAGTTCTTC.

The V call is TRBV19, the J call TRBJ2-7; 12 nucleotides agree with TRBD2. CDR1 and CDR2 (germline): LNHDA, SQIVND (reference sequence). V trimming: 3 bases; J trimming: 5 bases; junction bases outside the gene matches: 17. This CDR3 spans 19 amino acids. The CDR3 nucleotides read TGTGCCAGTAGTATCTTCTGGGCGGCGGGGACTAGCGGGCCCCACGAGCAGTACTTC. This codes for CASSIFWAAGTSGPHEQYF.

This chain connects TRBV28 to TRBJ1-1; 9 bases match TRBD1. The CDR3 runs 15 residues. CDR1 and CDR2 from the germline V gene are MDHEN and SYDVKM. V was clipped by 6 bases and J by 4 bases; unmatched bases: 9. This CDR3 reads CASSLTGGASTEAFF. CDR3 in DNA: TGTGCCAGCAGCTTAACAGGGGGCGCTTCCACTGAAGCTTTCTTT.

The chain carries TRBV28 and TRBJ1-1; tentatively, D is TRBD1 (6 bases). This CDR3 comprises 17 residues. The germline V and J ends were trimmed by 4 bases and 1 base, with 19 bases remaining between them. Germline CDR1 is MDHEN and CDR2 is SYDVKM. This CDR3 reads CASSSLTRTDPNTEAFF. The CDR3 coding sequence is TGTGCCAGCAGTTCTCTTACCCGGACAGACCCGAACACTGAAGCTTTCTTT.

The chain uses TRBV20-1 and TRBJ1-5, with TRBD1 matching 7 bases. Germline CDR1 reads DFQATT; CDR2 reads SNEGSKA (reference sequence). The CDR3 spans 18 residues. J was trimmed by 0 bases and V by 3 bases; bases with no gene match: 14. The CDR3 region is CSASGARGRGYSNQPQHF. In DNA, the CDR3 is TGCAGTGCTAGTGGGGCGAGGGGGCGCGGGTATAGCAATCAGCCCCAGCATTTT.

This clone was observed a single time. The chain links TRBV19 to TRBJ2-7, with TRBD1 matching 8 bases. V shed 1 base, J shed 1 base, and the junction held 0 bases outside the gene matches. Germline V gives CDR1 LNHDA, CDR2 SQIVND (reference sequence). The CDR3 contains 14 residues. The CDR3 here is CASSIGTGSYEQYF. Here the CDR3 DNA reads TGTGCCAGTAGTATAGGGACAGGGTCCTACGAGCAGTACTTC.

The rearrangement links TRBV5-4 to TRBJ2-7; a possible D gene is TRBD1 (5 bases). The V gene lost 1 base and the J gene lost 2 bases, with 10 bases spanning the gap. The CDR3 totals 14 residues. From germline, CDR1 is SGHNT and CDR2 YYREEE (reference sequence). The CDR3 DNA reads as TGTGCCAGCAGCTTGCGCAGGGCCCCCTACGAGCAGTACTTC. Translated, it gives CASSLRRAPYEQYF.